The T cell receptor (beta chain) described here comes from a study of CD8 T cells in ankylosing spondylitis. General study points: Matched ankylosing spondylitis synovial fluid reportedly showed significant enrichment of disease-linked clones. Clones linked to disease, bearing a CD8+ phenotype, were relatively rare in peripheral blood. Among TCR beta sequences, a motif of under 10 highly homologous variants appeared characteristic of ankylosing spondylitis blood.

About this clonotype: Its antigen remains unidentified.

From the 5' RACE reads, TCRdb called clonotypes with MiXCR, one entry per CDR3 protein. The sample has 300,000 to 350,000 distinct CDR3 sequences, more than 20% seen once. Germline assignment: CDR1 LNHDA and CDR2 SQIVND (reference sequence). V was clipped by 1 base and J by 2 bases, with 11 bases between them. The CDR3 covers 15 residues. V usage is TRBV19 and J usage is TRBJ2-5, with D perhaps given as TRBD1 or TRBD2 (6 bases each). This TCR came from a female donor with ankylosing spondylitis or in good health (not recorded which). The material sequenced was blood, either unsorted or a sorted T cell fraction (not recorded which). The CDR3 protein is CASSIGQGRQETQYF. DNA of the CDR3: TGTGCCAGTAGTATAGGCCAGGGGAGGCAAGAGACCCAGTACTTC.